The 14 T cell receptor beta chains reported below all come from one sample, sequenced in a study of CD8 T cells in ankylosing spondylitis. TCRdb fed the 5' RACE reads into MiXCR, producing one record per CDR3 protein. Of around 130,000 distinct CDR3 sequences detected, roughly an eighth appear once; the ten largest clones hold 2.5% to 3.5%. Specimen: blood, either unsorted or a sorted T cell fraction (not recorded which). These receptors were taken from a female donor with ankylosing spondylitis or in good health (not recorded which).

Regarding this clonotype: A read error may be the cause here, since a much bigger clone is one base away. This chain connects TRBV5-5 to TRBJ1-4, with 8 bases that match TRBD1. Germline-derived CDR1 and CDR2 are SGHKS and YYEKEE (reference sequence). The V gene end was trimmed by 4 bases and the J gene end by 7 bases; junction bases not matched to a gene: 6. This CDR3 has 14 amino acids. DNA of the CDR3: TGTGCCAGCAGCGCGGCAGGACAGGGTGAAAAACTGTTTTTT. It yields the protein CASSAAGQGEKLFF.

This clonotype was seen ten or more times. The V call is TRBV5-1, the J call TRBJ1-4; 7 positions agree with TRBD1. Germline CDR1 is SGHRS and CDR2 is YFSETQ. The CDR3 has 16 amino acids. With V trimmed by 3 bases and J by 4 bases, 9 bases remained unmatched. The CDR3 region is CASSSTPGQFNEKLFF. As DNA, the CDR3 is TGCGCCAGCAGCTCTACTCCGGGACAGTTTAATGAAAAACTGTTTTTT.

This clonotype was picked up many times. The chain is built from TRBV6-1 and TRBJ2-7; the D gene is possibly TRBD1 (6 bases). The CDR3 sequence is 13 residues long. Germline CDR1 reads MNHNS; CDR2 reads SASEGT. V was cut by 8 bases and J by 4 bases, with 15 bases left in between. This chain's CDR3 is CASLSIGGYEQYF. The CDR3 nucleotides are TGTGCCAGCCTATCTATAGGGGGATACGAGCAGTACTTC.

This clonotype has only a few counts. This chain links TRBV7-2 with TRBJ1-3, with D uncertain. The CDR3 loop spans 17 amino acids. Trimming pared 2 bases from V and 0 bases from J, leaving 14 bases between. In germline, CDR1 is SGHTA, CDR2 FQGNSA. CDR3 amino acids: CASSLFLAGYSGNTIYF. Here the CDR3 DNA reads TGTGCCAGCAGCTTATTTCTAGCGGGATACTCTGGAAACACCATATATTTT. Together with reference TRBV7-2 and TRBJ1-3, the CDR3 gives the full variable domain: GAGVSQSPSNKVTEKGKDVELRCDPISGHTALYWYRQSLGQGLEFLIYFQGNSAPDKSGLPSDRFSAERTGGSVSTLTIQRTQQEDSAVYLCASSLFLAGYSGNTIYFGEGSWLTVV.

This clonotype showed up many times. The genes are TRBV7-9 and TRBJ2-3; 9 bases are a match to TRBD2. Looked up from germline, CDR1 is SEHNR and CDR2 is FQNEAQ (reference sequence). CDR3 length: 16 residues. Losses at the gene ends were 2 bases for V and 0 bases for J; bases not matched to a gene: 3. The CDR3 DNA follows: TGTGCCAGCAGCTTACCGGGACTAGCTAGCACAGATACGCAGTATTTT. This encodes CASSLPGLASTDTQYF.

The sample holds many counts of this clonotype. The V and J genes are TRBV7-2 and TRBJ1-1; weak D call: TRBD1 (5 bases). The germline gives CDR1 SGHTA, CDR2 FQGNSA. Trimming left V 5 bases short and J 0 bases short, with 10 bases between. The CDR3 consists of 14 residues. Written as DNA, the CDR3 is TGTGCCAGCAGCGCGGGACCGATGAACACTGAAGCTTTCTTT. It encodes CASSAGPMNTEAFF. Full variable domain (outside the CDR3, taken from reference TRBV7-2 and TRBJ1-1): GAGVSQSPSNKVTEKGKDVELRCDPISGHTALYWYRQSLGQGLEFLIYFQGNSAPDKSGLPSDRFSAERTGGSVSTLTIQRTQQEDSAVYLCASSAGPMNTEAFFGQGTRLTVV.

V and J are TRBV20-1 and TRBJ1-3; no clear D. This CDR3 region has 11 residues. Germline V lookup: CDR1 DFQATT, CDR2 SNEGSKA (reference sequence). The ends were cut back, 5 bases at V and 9 bases at J, with 11 bases in the middle. CDR3 DNA: TGCAGTGCTGGTTCCTATCGCACCATATATTTT. Its translation is CSAGSYRTIYF.

This clonotype was observed a handful of times. The CDR3 DNA sequence: TGTGCCAGCTCAACCGGGGACAGGGCGTTATATGGCTACACCTTC. As protein: CASSTGDRALYGYTF. The rearrangement joins TRBV18 to TRBJ1-2; 9 bases align to TRBD1. Germline assignment: CDR1 KGHSH and CDR2 LQKENI. V trimming: 5 bases; J trimming: 5 bases; junction bases outside the gene matches: 9. The CDR3 consists of 15 residues.

This clonotype was recorded at least ten times. The V call is TRBV5-1, the J call TRBJ2-1; 12 bases match TRBD2. V dropped 4 bases and J dropped 5; count of bases not matched to a gene: 7. Germline values: CDR1 SGHRS, CDR2 YFSETQ. This CDR3 comprises 16 residues. The CDR3 sequence: CASSLTSGGQNNEQFF. Here the CDR3 DNA reads TGCGCCAGCAGCCTGACTAGCGGGGGACAGAACAATGAGCAGTTCTTC.

This clonotype appeared once. This chain connects TRBV7-6 to TRBJ2-3, with TRBD2 identical over 14 bases. The CDR3 consists of 17 residues. V lost 1 base to trimming and J lost 6 bases; unmatched junction nucleotides: 6. Germline V CDR1 and CDR2: SGHVS, FNYEAQ. CDR3 DNA: TGTGCCAGCAGCTTAGGTGGGACTAGCGGGAGTCGGGATACGCAGTATTTT. Protein sequence: CASSLGGTSGSRDTQYF.

This clonotype was observed at least ten times. The chain carries TRBV11-2 and TRBJ1-5; perhaps TRBD1 as D (6 bases). CDR1 and CDR2 from the germline V gene are SGHAT and FQNNGV. V was clipped by 4 bases and J by 9 bases, with 16 bases between them. The CDR3 runs 14 residues. The CDR3 is CASSSGQLRGPQHF. The CDR3 DNA reads TGTGCCAGCAGCTCAGGACAGCTACGTGGGCCCCAGCATTTT.

This chain links TRBV18 with TRBJ2-1, with D possibly matching TRBD2 (5 bases). CDR3 size: 15 residues. The V end lost 6 bases, the J end lost 0 bases, and 12 bases lay between the germline ends. Germline loops: CDR1 KGHSH, CDR2 LQKENI. The CDR3 nucleotides are TGTGCCAGCTCCCAGGACTCGAGCTCCTACAATGAGCAGTTCTTC. As protein: CASSQDSSSYNEQFF.

The chain is built from TRBV12-3 or TRBV12-4 and TRBJ1-3; D is perhaps TRBD1 (5 bases). This CDR3 has 13 residues. Deletions cut 8 bases from V and 4 bases from J, with 12 bases between. This chain's CDR3 is CASGGSKGNTIYF. CDR3 nucleotide sequence: TGTGCCAGCGGGGGTTCGAAGGGAAACACCATATATTTT.

This clonotype was seen ten or more times. The genes are TRBV12-3 or TRBV12-4 and TRBJ2-5; TRBD1 or TRBD2 may be the D gene (5 bases each). The V end lost 3 bases, the J end lost 9 bases, and 11 bases lay between the germline ends. This CDR3 is built from 12 residues. CDR3 sequence: CASSLGEQPQYF. CDR3 nucleotide sequence: TGTGCCAGCAGTTTGGGGGAGCAACCCCAGTACTTC.